This T cell receptor (beta chain) was identified in a study of blood T cells in healthy people across ages. Overall study: Template switching caught about one barcoded beta molecule for each two T cells. General study results and limits: The lack of PBMC sorting stopped any conclusive naive versus antigen-experienced comparison.

Donors gave about 10 milliliters of peripheral blood apiece. Each sample yielded at least 6 micrograms of PBMC total RNA. Next came a second PCR, run for roughly 6 to 11 cycles, which used a sample-barcoded 5' primer along with a J-beta primer mix. TCRdb reprocessed the 5' RACE reads via MiXCR and lists one record per CDR3 protein. The sample has about 1.6 million distinct CDR3 sequences; about 32% are singletons. As concerns this clonotype: Antigen: not known.

Sequencing input: blood. The receptor comes from a woman in her twenties or thirties in good health.

Here the CDR3 DNA reads TGCGCCAGCAGCTTGGCCCCCGTGGGCGAGGGGTACTTGAGCTACACCTTC. It yields the protein CASSLAPVGEGYLSYTF. The chain uses TRBV5-1 and TRBJ1-2, with D perhaps matching TRBD1 (5 bases). V lost 0 bases and J 9 bases, leaving 24 bases between the germline ends. The CDR3 runs 17 residues. Per germline, CDR1 SGHRS and CDR2 YFSETQ.